This T cell receptor (beta chain) was recovered during a study of blood T cell repertoires in COVID-19. On the study more broadly: The analysed material was cDNA or gDNA that came from T cells, B-cell-depleted T cells, or PBMCs.

The V and J ends lost 0 bases and 4 bases respectively, with 10 bases between them. Germline V gives CDR1 MGHRA, CDR2 YSYEKL. This CDR3 is 15 amino acids long. In the authors' workflow: Estimated nucleated cell counts came from reference gene primer amplification. Clones were read by immunoSEQ multiplex PCR, and TCRdb kept only the in-frame ones, dropping some. The V and J calls and the clone size are those of that table, but D and trimming were determined from the DNA. This sample carries some 310,000 clones, 90% of them seen once, and the ten largest clones take under 1.1%. Sample: peripheral blood. The chain has TRBV4-1 and TRBJ1-3; TRBD1 might be the D (6 bases). The source of this sequence is a woman aged 40 to 50 with COVID-19, enrolled during active disease. The CDR3 sequence: CASSQDAGAGNTIYF. CDR3 nucleotide sequence: TGCGCCAGCAGCCAAGACGCAGGGGCCGGAAACACCATATATTTT.